This T cell receptor (beta chain) was sequenced for a study of regulatory T cells in long-lasting Graves disease. HTBI primers from iRepertoire and Arm-PCR of CDR3 regions yielded the TCR beta libraries. TCRdb fed the multiplex PCR reads into MiXCR, producing one record per CDR3 protein. The repertoire includes around 500,000 distinct CDR3 sequences, roughly 16% of them detected once, and around 25% sits in the top ten. As to this clonotype: The antigen remains unidentified.

Time point given: newly diagnosed GD, antithyroid drugs for less than 3 months. PBMCs provided the RNA from which the TCR library was made. An endocrinology department in Xi'an, China, supplied the patients. Study-level results: Clonotypes that were public and shared totalled fewer than 3,500 in persistent patients versus around 970 in new patients. Persistent disease preferred TRBV28, TRBJ1-2 and TRBJ2-5.

Germline CDR1 is LNHDA and CDR2 is SQIVND (reference sequence). This CDR3 has 13 residues. V lost 8 bases to trimming and J lost 0 bases, with 8 bases between them. These data were also reused for a study on T cells in Graves' hyperthyroidism and ophthalmopathy. Per that study: Clinical symptoms, serum thyroxine and TRAb, thyroid ultrasound and orbital computed tomography were used for the diagnoses.

The V call is TRBV19, the J call TRBJ1-5, with no clear D. Sequencing used peripheral blood mononuclear cells (PBMCs), obtained at new diagnosis, from a patient treated with antithyroid drugs. The clonotype was recovered from a woman aged 35-65 years with Graves disease. CDR3 bases: TGTGCCAGTGACGGTGATAGCAATCAGCCCCAGCATTTT. It yields the protein CASDGDSNQPQHF.